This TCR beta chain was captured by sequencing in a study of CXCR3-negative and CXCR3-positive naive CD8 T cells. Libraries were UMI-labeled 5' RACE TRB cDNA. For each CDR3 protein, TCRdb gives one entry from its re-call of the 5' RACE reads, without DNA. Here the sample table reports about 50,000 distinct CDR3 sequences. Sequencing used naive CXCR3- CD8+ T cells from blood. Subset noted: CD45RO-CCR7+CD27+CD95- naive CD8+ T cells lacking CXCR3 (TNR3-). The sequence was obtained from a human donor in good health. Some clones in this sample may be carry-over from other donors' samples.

CDR3 residues: CSVVDVVYNEQFF. This chain connects TRBV29-1 to TRBJ2-1. Looked up from germline, CDR1 is SQVTM and CDR2 is ANQGSEA. The CDR3 has 13 amino acids.